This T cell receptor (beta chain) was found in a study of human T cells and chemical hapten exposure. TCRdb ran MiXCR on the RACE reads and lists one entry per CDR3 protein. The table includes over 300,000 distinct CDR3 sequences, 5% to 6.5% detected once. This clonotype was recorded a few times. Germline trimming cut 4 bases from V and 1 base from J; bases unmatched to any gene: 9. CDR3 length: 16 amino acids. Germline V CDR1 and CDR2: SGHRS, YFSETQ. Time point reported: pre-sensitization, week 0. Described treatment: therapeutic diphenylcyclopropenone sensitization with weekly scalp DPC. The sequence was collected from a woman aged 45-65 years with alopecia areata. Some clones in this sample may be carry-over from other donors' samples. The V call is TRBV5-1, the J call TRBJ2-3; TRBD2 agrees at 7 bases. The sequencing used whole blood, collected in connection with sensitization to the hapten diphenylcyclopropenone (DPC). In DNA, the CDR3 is TGCGCCAGCAGCCCGGGACTATCGACCGGCACAGATACGCAGTATTTT. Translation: CASSPGLSTGTDTQYF.